The rows below give T cell receptor beta chains drawn from one sample of a study of metastatic and nonmetastatic thyroid tumors. With MiXCR, TCRdb called clones anew from the PCR reads. Among around 20,000 clones listed, approximately 10% were seen once. Sequencing was carried out using blood. The receptors were gathered from a female donor with papillary thyroid cancer or a benign thyroid nodule (not recorded which). Some clones in this sample may be carry-over from other donors' samples. Each CDR3 is given with its conserved first and last residue. A D gene is named only where the DNA matches it firmly. Clone sizes are given selectively: once, few, many, or a class where the clone is expanded.

CDR3nt,CDR3aa,v_gene,j_gene,d_gene,abundance
TGTGCCAGCAGCCCGTACAACTGTGGGAGGATCTACGAGCAGTACTTC,CASSPYNCGRIYEQYF,TRBV3-1,TRBJ2-7,NA,NA
TGTGCCAGCAGCTTAGGGGCTCTGAACACTGAAGCTTTCTTT,CASSLGALNTEAFF,TRBV12-3/TRBV12-4,TRBJ1-1,NA,many
TGTGCCAGCAGACTGACTGGCTACCCCGATCAGCCCCAGCATTTT,CASRLTGYPDQPQHF,TRBV6-1,TRBJ1-5,NA,medium-sized
TGCGCCAGCAGCCAAGATCGGGCTAGTGGGACCCAGTACTTC,CASSQDRASGTQYF,TRBV4-3,TRBJ2-5,NA,many
TGTGCCAGCAGTTACTCGCTGGGCTACAATGAGCAGTTCTTC,CASSYSLGYNEQFF,TRBV6-6,TRBJ2-1,NA,medium-sized
TGTGCCAGCGTGCCGACCGGACAGACCACTGAAGCTTTCTTT,CASVPTGQTTEAFF,TRBV6-1,TRBJ1-1,NA,medium-sized
TGCAGTGCTCGAGACTTATCTAGCTCCTACGAGCAGTACTTC,CSARDLSSSYEQYF,TRBV20-1,TRBJ2-7,NA,many
TGTGCCAGCTCACCATCTCAGGGTCAAACCCAGTACTTC,CASSPSQGQTQYF,TRBV18,TRBJ2-5,NA,few
TGCAGCGTTGAAGGACAGACTAGCGACTCCTACGAGCAGTACTTC,CSVEGQTSDSYEQYF,TRBV29-1,TRBJ2-7,TRBD2,many
TGTGCCAGCAGTTTATCGAACACAGGGGACTACGGGCAGTACTTC,CASSLSNTGDYGQYF,TRBV27,TRBJ2-7,NA,few
TGTGCCAGCAGTTCACGTTCGAGTGGTGGGGCCGCCAAAAACATTCAGTACTTC,CASSSRSSGGAAKNIQYF,TRBV12-3/TRBV12-4,TRBJ2-4,NA,many
TGCAGTGCTAGCTCAGGCCGTAATGAAAAACTGTTTTTT,CSASSGRNEKLFF,TRBV20-1,TRBJ1-4,NA,many
TGCGCCAGCAGTGAGTCGGGGGGGGGAGATCAGCCCCAGCATTTT,CASSESGGGDQPQHF,TRBV10-2,TRBJ1-5,NA,many
TGCGCCAGCAGCTTAAACAGGGGAATTACCACGAACACCGGGGAGCTGTTTTTT,CASSLNRGITTNTGELFF,TRBV5-1,TRBJ2-2,TRBD1,many
TGTGCCTGGAACGTCGGGGGAGGGAGCACTGAAGCTTTCTTT,CAWNVGGGSTEAFF,TRBV30,TRBJ1-1,NA,NA
TGTGCCAGCAGCCAAACGAGGGGGGGCCATAATAATTCACCCCTCCACTTT,CASSQTRGGHNNSPLHF,TRBV4-2,TRBJ1-6,NA,few
TGTGCCAGCAGCCCCTTAGGACTCTTCTACGAGCAGTACTTC,CASSPLGLFYEQYF,TRBV6-2/TRBV6-3,TRBJ2-7,NA,medium-sized
TGTGCCAGCAGTGGGGGGGGGGGCGCGTCCGAGCAGTACTTC,CASSGGGGASEQYF,TRBV6-1,TRBJ2-7,NA,medium-sized
TGTGCCACCAGCAGAGATGGGGACTCTGGGGCCAACGTCCTGACTTTC,CATSRDGDSGANVLTF,TRBV15,TRBJ2-6,NA,many
TGTGCCAGTAGTATAGAACAAGGGCGAAGGTCCCATGAAGCTTTCTTT,CASSIEQGRRSHEAFF,TRBV19,TRBJ1-1,NA,many
TGTGCCAGCAGTTATCTAGCGGGAGCTGGTGAGCAGTACTTC,CASSYLAGAGEQYF,TRBV27,TRBJ2-7,TRBD2,medium-sized
TGCAGTGCTAGGTCAGGCAGGGGTATTGGAAACACCATATATTTT,CSARSGRGIGNTIYF,TRBV20-1,TRBJ1-3,NA,many
TGTGCCAGCAGTCGCGGACAGGGGGAAGCTTTCTTT,CASSRGQGEAFF,TRBV6-1,TRBJ1-1,TRBD1,medium-sized
TGTGCCAGCCGACTAGCGGGTTACGAGCAGTACTTC,CASRLAGYEQYF,TRBV2,TRBJ2-7,TRBD2,many
TGCAGTGCCAGAGGGACTAGCGGGAGTATAATGTACGAGCAGTACTTC,CSARGTSGSIMYEQYF,TRBV20-1,TRBJ2-7,TRBD2,many
TGTGCCAGCAGCCCGGGACTGGGGGACTACGAGCAGTACTTC,CASSPGLGDYEQYF,TRBV4-2,TRBJ2-7,NA,many
TGCAGTGCTAGGCCCACAGGGAATCAGCCCCAGCATTTT,CSARPTGNQPQHF,TRBV20-1,TRBJ1-5,NA,many
TGTGCCACCAGCAGAGCGGCGGAGGGCACAGATACGCAGTATTTT,CATSRAAEGTDTQYF,TRBV15,TRBJ2-3,NA,medium-sized
TGCGCCAGCAGCTTGGAGGGGAACCCAAACTATGGCTACACCTTC,CASSLEGNPNYGYTF,TRBV5-1,TRBJ1-2,NA,many
TGTGCCAGCAGCTCCAAGATACGGGACAGGGACACAGATACGCAGTATTTT,CASSSKIRDRDTDTQYF,TRBV11-1,TRBJ2-3,TRBD1,few
TGTGCCAGCAGCCAAGGACAGGGTGATCAAGAGACCCAGTACTTC,CASSQGQGDQETQYF,TRBV3-1,TRBJ2-5,TRBD1,many
TGTGCCAGCAGCTTTATCGGAGGCTACGAGCAGTACTTC,CASSFIGGYEQYF,TRBV7-2,TRBJ2-7,NA,many
TGTGCCAGCAGCGTAGGCAGGACTACTGTTGACTATGGCTACACCTTC,CASSVGRTTVDYGYTF,TRBV9,TRBJ1-2,NA,NA
TGCGCCAGCAGCTTGGATGATAGCGGGACGGGGTTCTTC,CASSLDDSGTGFF,TRBV5-1,TRBJ2-1,TRBD2,NA
TGCAGTGCTAGGGCTGACCCAGGGGCTGAAGCTTTCTTT,CSARADPGAEAFF,TRBV20-1,TRBJ1-1,NA,NA
TGCAGCGCCGATATTACAGGGGTGGGCTATGGCTACACCTTC,CSADITGVGYGYTF,TRBV29-1,TRBJ1-2,TRBD1,many
TGTGCCATCAGTGAGTCGTCAGGGTCCTTCACAGGTACGCAGTATTTT,CAISESSGSFTGTQYF,TRBV10-3,TRBJ2-3,NA,many
TGTGCCAGCAGAAGAGACGGGACTAGCGGGAACGCGTACTTC,CASRRDGTSGNAYF,TRBV6-2/TRBV6-3,TRBJ2-7,TRBD2,NA
TGTGCCAGCGGCTCGCGCCGAGGGCAGCCCCAGCATTTT,CASGSRRGQPQHF,TRBV6-1,TRBJ1-5,NA,few
TGTGCCAGCAGCTCCGTGGAAGGGTCTGAAGCTTTCTTT,CASSSVEGSEAFF,TRBV7-2,TRBJ1-1,NA,many
TGTGCCAGCAGGCAGTCTAGCGAATACAATGAGCAGTTCTTC,CASRQSSEYNEQFF,TRBV11-2,TRBJ2-1,NA,many
TGTGCCAGCAGTGTAGAATGGGGAGTCAATCAGCCCCAGCATTTT,CASSVEWGVNQPQHF,TRBV6-2/TRBV6-3,TRBJ1-5,NA,NA
TGTGCCAGCCGGACGGGGCTATCGAACACTGAAGCTTTCTTT,CASRTGLSNTEAFF,TRBV2,TRBJ1-1,NA,many